The sequence of this TCR beta chain was determined in a study of cytomegalovirus exposure and HLA in healthy donors. Turning to the study itself: Unique TCRs from HLA-typed donors, 65 million to 85 million of them, were held in an early data release.

Points on this clone: Its specificity is not known.

Broader study findings: Usually a TCR sequence was rare, but some public TCRs were found in many donors.

PCR employed 60 Vbeta and 13 Jbeta primers. Repertoires were generated with immunoSEQ multiplex PCR, while TCRdb's copy carries only in-frame clones and drops some. This sample has approximately 170,000 clones, with 70% to 80% found just once. Sequencing input: PBMCs. The source is a female donor in good health and CMV-seronegative.

The DNA for the CDR3 is TGTGCCAGCAGTTACAATACCAGATACACTGAAGCTTTCTTT. The encoded protein is CASSYNTRYTEAFF. The chain carries TRBV6-5 and TRBJ1-1; D is unclear. The germline V gene encodes CDR1 MNHEY and CDR2 SVGAGI. This CDR3 has 14 residues. The ends were cut back, 2 bases at V and 3 bases at J, with 10 bases in the middle.